What follows are 13 T cell receptor beta chains derived from one specimen sequenced in a study of technical replicates of blood from a handful of donors. Generated by immunoSEQ multiplex PCR, the TCRdb table keeps only in-frame clones and is missing some. The table has 65,000 to 80,000 clones, 80% to 95% seen once. What was sequenced was T cells isolated from PBMCs. These TCRs come from a human donor in good health.

The V gene is TRBV25-1, the J gene TRBJ1-4; D is perhaps TRBD1 (5 bases). V was trimmed by 1 base and J by 5 bases, leaving 14 bases between them. The CDR3 extends over 16 amino acids. Germline V gene data show CDR1 as MGHDK and CDR2 as SYGVNS. The CDR3 coding sequence is TGTGCCAGCAGTGAATCACAGTGGGGGGAAAATGAAAAACTGTTTTTT. This translates into CASSESQWGENEKLFF.

This clone has only a few counts. The chain joins TRBV7-8 to TRBJ1-1; D may be TRBD1 (6 bases). The germline CDR1 and CDR2 sequences are SGHVS and FQNEAQ. This CDR3 contains 15 residues. V lost 1 base, J lost 6 bases, and 15 bases lay in between. In DNA form, the CDR3 reads TGTGCCAGCAGCTTAGGTCCAGGGGTGGGCCCTGAAGCTTTCTTT. Translation: CASSLGPGVGPEAFF.

The chain links TRBV11-2 to TRBJ2-3, with 13 positions matching TRBD2. V shed 1 base and J 6 bases; nucleotides not matched to a gene: 4. The CDR3 sequence is 16 residues long. In germline, CDR1 is SGHAT, CDR2 FQNNGV. CDR3 amino acids: CASSLGTSGRGDTQYF. DNA of the CDR3: TGTGCCAGCAGCTTAGGGACTAGCGGGAGAGGGGATACGCAGTATTTT.

In its sample, this clone was seen once. The V call is TRBV19, the J call TRBJ2-1, with D perhaps TRBD2 (5 bases). The germline gives CDR1 LNHDA, CDR2 SQIVND (reference sequence). The CDR3 consists of 15 residues. V shed 6 bases and J shed 0 bases, with 12 bases lying between them. The DNA of the CDR3 is TGTGCCAGTAGCGAGCGGAGGAGCTCCTACAATGAGCAGTTCTTC. Translation: CASSERRSSYNEQFF.

V gene TRBV27 combines with J gene TRBJ2-7; 7 bases are a match to TRBD2. The J segment lost 3 bases and the V segment lost 0 bases, leaving 8 bases of the junction unmatched. Germline V CDR1 and CDR2: MNHEY, SMNVEV (reference sequence). The CDR3 runs to 16 residues. CDR3 sequence (DNA): TGTGCCAGCAGTTTATCCGGGACTACCTTCGTCTACGAGCAGTACTTC. Translating it yields CASSLSGTTFVYEQYF.

As for this clone: The same CDR3 arises from other DNA sequences in this sample as well. The chain joins TRBV6-5 to TRBJ2-7; 7 nucleotides line up with TRBD1. Germline V gives CDR1 MNHEY, CDR2 SVGAGI. V shed 2 bases, J shed 3 bases, and the junction held 1 base outside the gene matches. The CDR3 runs 13 residues. CDR3: CASSYRDSYEQYF. In DNA, the CDR3 is TGTGCCAGCAGTTACCGGGACAGCTACGAGCAGTACTTC.

This clone appeared a few times. The rearrangement links TRBV7-6 to TRBJ2-7, with TRBD1 as a possible D gene (5 bases). Germline CDR1 SGHVS, CDR2 FNYEAQ. Trimming left V 2 bases short and J 3 bases short, with 17 bases between. The CDR3 totals 16 residues. CDR3 nucleotide sequence: TGTGCCAGCAGCTTAAGGGTCGCGTCCAGGGACTACGAGCAGTACTTC. Amino acid sequence: CASSLRVASRDYEQYF.

The CDR3 is CASSFHRGKNEQYF. In DNA, the CDR3 is TGTGCCAGCAGTTTCCACAGGGGGAAAAACGAGCAGTACTTC. The chain links TRBV27 to TRBJ2-7; 8 positions agree with TRBD1. V shed 3 bases and J 5 bases; nucleotides not matched to a gene: 6. The CDR3 consists of 14 residues. Germline loops: CDR1 MNHEY, CDR2 SMNVEV (reference sequence).

This clone was seen just once. V usage is TRBV7-6 and J usage is TRBJ2-7; 9 nucleotides line up with TRBD1. The CDR3 sequence is 15 residues long. J was trimmed by 0 bases and V by 4 bases; bases with no gene match: 4. Looked up from germline, CDR1 is SGHVS and CDR2 is FNYEAQ. CDR3 DNA: TGTGCCAGCAGCTACGACAGGGGGGCCTCCTACGAGCAGTACTTC. It encodes CASSYDRGASYEQYF.

This rearrangement joins TRBV19 to TRBJ2-7, with D possibly being TRBD2 (5 bases). Germline V gene data show CDR1 as LNHDA and CDR2 as SQIVND (reference sequence). The V end was cut by 3 bases, the J end by 3 bases, with 18 bases between. The CDR3 length is 16 residues. CDR3 sequence (DNA): TGTGCCAGTAGTATCTCGGCTAGCAGGTGGGGCTACGAGCAGTACTTC. As protein: CASSISASRWGYEQYF.

This clone was counted a single time. The chain has TRBV4-2 and TRBJ2-7, with 10 nucleotides matching TRBD2. From germline, CDR1 is LGHNA and CDR2 YNFKEQ. Trimming at V came to 0 bases and at J to 4 bases, leaving 3 bases not matched to a gene. The CDR3 runs 15 residues. CDR3 bases: TGTGCCAGCAGCCAAGATCAACTAGCGGGGTACGAGCAGTACTTC. Protein sequence: CASSQDQLAGYEQYF.

The chain carries TRBV28 and TRBJ2-3, with 7 bases lining up with TRBD1. The CDR3 runs to 17 residues. Germline V gene sequence: CDR1 MDHEN, CDR2 SYDVKM. Trimming cost V 5 bases and J 2 bases; bases outside gene matches: 13. This CDR3 is CASSTVTGADYTDTQYF. The CDR3 region has the DNA TGTGCCAGCAGTACCGTTACAGGGGCAGACTACACAGATACGCAGTATTTT.

This chain connects TRBV11-2 to TRBJ2-1; 8 bases fit TRBD2. The ends lost 1 base at V and 10 bases at J; junction bases unmatched: 6. The germline gives CDR1 SGHAT, CDR2 FQNNGV. The CDR3 sequence is 14 residues long. CDR3 coding DNA: TGTGCCAGCAGCTTAGCAGCGGGAGCGGGGGAGCAGTTCTTC. Protein: CASSLAAGAGEQFF.